Presented here are 27 T cell receptor beta chains from one specimen sequenced in a study of shared clonotypes between healthy human individuals. The repertoire was sequenced with immunoSEQ multiplex PCR; TCRdb's copy has only in-frame clones and lacks some. The table includes over 850,000 clones, 75% to 80% detected once. Material: memory CD4+ T cells from PBMCs. Subset noted: CD45RA-negative fraction. The origin of the receptors is a man aged 18 to 29 in good health. Some clones in this sample may be carry-over from other donors' samples.

The chain is built from TRBV19 and TRBJ1-1, with a tentative D call TRBD1 (6 bases). Trimming pared 5 bases from V and 0 bases from J, leaving 19 bases between. Germline V gene sequence: CDR1 LNHDA, CDR2 SQIVND (reference sequence). This CDR3 is built from 17 residues. The CDR3 nucleotides read TGTGCCAGTAGTCCTCTAATCCCCAGGGGCTTGAACACTGAAGCTTTCTTT. Residues: CASSPLIPRGLNTEAFF.

The chain has TRBV5-6 and TRBJ2-5; D perhaps matches TRBD2 (5 bases). The CDR3 consists of 16 residues. V lost 0 bases and J lost 5, with 17 bases in between. Germline V gene data show CDR1 as SGHDT and CDR2 as YYEEEE. The CDR3: CASSLDRGKFMETQYF. For the CDR3, the DNA is TGTGCCAGCAGCTTGGACCGGGGTAAATTTATGGAGACCCAGTACTTC.

This chain connects TRBV28 to TRBJ2-3; TRBD1 matches at 8 bases. Germline trimming cut 0 bases from V and 6 bases from J; bases unmatched to any gene: 8. CDR3 length equals 16 residues. CDR1 and CDR2 from the germline V gene are MDHEN and SYDVKM. The CDR3 DNA reads TGTGCCAGCAGTTTATGGCCCAACAGGGGGACGGATACGCAGTATTTT. It codes for CASSLWPNRGTDTQYF.

The chain couples TRBV4-2 to TRBJ2-5; D possibly corresponds to TRBD2 (5 bases). The germline gives CDR1 LGHNA, CDR2 YNFKEQ. The CDR3 extends over 16 amino acids. V was trimmed by 4 bases and J by 1 base, leaving 16 bases between them. CDR3 coding DNA: TGTGCCAGCAGCCCCTCCCCAGGCAGCGGCCAAGAGACCCAGTACTTC. Its translation is CASSPSPGSGQETQYF.

The chain carries TRBV7-2 and TRBJ2-3; D perhaps matches TRBD1 (6 bases). Trimming pared 6 bases from V and 0 bases from J, leaving 10 bases between. Germline V CDR1 and CDR2: SGHTA, FQGNSA. This CDR3 comprises 14 residues. The CDR3 loop is CASSLTGSTDTQYF. The CDR3, as DNA: TGTGCCAGCAGTCTAACAGGGAGCACAGATACGCAGTATTTT.

This clone was picked up one time. The rearrangement uses TRBV19 and TRBJ2-3; 7 positions agree with TRBD2. J lost 2 bases, V lost 3 bases, and 5 bases had no gene match. The CDR3 loop spans 15 amino acids. In germline, CDR1 is LNHDA, CDR2 SQIVND (reference sequence). The CDR3 sequence is CASSIGSGATDTQYF. The CDR3 DNA follows: TGTGCCAGTAGTATTGGGAGCGGGGCCACAGATACGCAGTATTTT.

The chain recombines TRBV19 with TRBJ2-7; 10 bases agree with TRBD2. Germline V lookup: CDR1 LNHDA, CDR2 SQIVND (reference sequence). The junction had 6 bases not matched to a gene; V was cut back by 5 bases and J by 5 bases. The CDR3 has 14 amino acids. This chain's CDR3 is CASSPTGTSDEQYF. Written as DNA, the CDR3 is TGTGCCAGTAGTCCCACCGGGACTAGCGACGAGCAGTACTTC. The full variable domain, with the rest looked up from reference TRBV19 and TRBJ2-7, is DGGITQSPKYLFRKEGQNVTLSCEQNLNHDAMYWYRQDPGQGLRLIYYSQIVNDFQKGDIAEGYSVSREKKESFPLTVTSAQKNPTAFYLCASSPTGTSDEQYFGPGTRLTVT.

The rearrangement joins TRBV2 to TRBJ2-5; no firm D call. The CDR3 spans 14 residues. Trimming shortened V by 4 bases and J by 2 bases, and 11 bases separated the two germline ends. Germline CDR1 SNHLY, CDR2 FYNNEI. CDR3 in DNA: TGTGCCAGCAGTGTCTACGGCGCACAAGAGACCCAGTACTTC. Amino acid sequence: CASSVYGAQETQYF.

Of note for this clone: The sample carries other DNA sequences with the same CDR3. The V call is TRBV5-1, the J call TRBJ2-2; no clear D. CDR3 length: 15 amino acids. Germline V gene sequence: CDR1 SGHRS, CDR2 YFSETQ. V dropped 1 base and J dropped 0 bases, with 7 bases sitting between them. The CDR3, as DNA: TGCGCCAGCAGCTTGCTGGCGGCGAACACCGGGGAGCTGTTTTTT. This gives the protein CASSLLAANTGELFF.

The V and J genes are TRBV5-1 and TRBJ2-5; D remains unclear. This CDR3 is built from 13 residues. From germline, CDR1 is SGHRS and CDR2 YFSETQ. The V and J ends lost 2 bases and 4 bases respectively, with 9 bases between them. CDR3 region: CASSFNPGETQYF. CDR3 DNA: TGCGCCAGCAGCTTTAATCCGGGAGAGACCCAGTACTTC.

V usage is TRBV7-6 and J usage is TRBJ1-3; 7 positions agree with TRBD1. The junction had 7 bases not matched to a gene; V was cut back by 6 bases and J by 8 bases. CDR1 is SGHVS, CDR2 FNYEAQ, per germline. The CDR3 contains 13 residues. CDR3 residues: CASSSNRGDTIYF. CDR3 DNA sequence: TGTGCCAGCAGTTCTAACAGGGGAGACACCATATATTTT.

This clone has more than one count but fewer than ten. The rearrangement joins TRBV2 to TRBJ2-5; D gene ambiguous. V lost 6 bases to trimming and J lost 5 bases, with 7 bases between them. Germline values: CDR1 SNHLY, CDR2 FYNNEI. The CDR3 is 11 amino acids. The CDR3 DNA sequence: TGTGCCAGCAGGGTGGCGGAGACCCAGTACTTC. As protein: CASRVAETQYF. The whole variable domain, remainder taken from reference TRBV2 and TRBJ2-5, is EPEVTQTPSHQVTQMGQEVILRCVPISNHLYFYWYRQILGQKVEFLVSFYNNEISEKSEIFDDQFSVERPDGSNFTLKIRSTKLEDSAMYFCASRVAETQYFGPGTRLLVL.

The genes are TRBV18 and TRBJ2-1, with 12 bases fitting TRBD2. Trimming at V came to 5 bases and at J to 7 bases, leaving 6 bases not matched to a gene. This CDR3 is 15 amino acids long. Germline values: CDR1 KGHSH, CDR2 LQKENI. CDR3 amino acids: CASSSRLAGENEQFF. The CDR3 nucleotides read TGTGCCAGCTCATCGAGACTAGCGGGAGAAAATGAGCAGTTCTTC.

This clone was seen more than once but under ten times. Other DNA sequences within the sample encode an identical CDR3. The chain recombines TRBV28 with TRBJ1-3; maybe TRBD1 (5 bases). Germline CDR1 and CDR2: MDHEN and SYDVKM. The CDR3 has 13 amino acids. Trimming cost V 5 bases and J 4 bases, with 9 bases left between them. The DNA of the CDR3 is TGTGCCAGCAGTCCGGGGCAGGGAAACACCATATATTTT. This encodes CASSPGQGNTIYF.

The chain joins TRBV2 to TRBJ2-7, with a tentative D call TRBD1 (6 bases). V lost 6 bases and J 0 bases, leaving 24 bases between the germline ends. In germline, CDR1 is SNHLY, CDR2 FYNNEI. The CDR3 is made up of 18 amino acids. As DNA, the CDR3 is TGTGCCAGCAGACCTAACAGGGTGGGGGCTGCCAGCTCCTACGAGCAGTACTTC. Protein: CASRPNRVGAASSYEQYF.

The CDR3 coding sequence is TGTGCCAGCAGCGCGGACAGATCCTATGGCTACACCTTC. This translates into CASSADRSYGYTF. The gene calls are TRBV7-8 and TRBJ1-2, with D possibly being TRBD1 (6 bases). The CDR3 totals 13 residues. Trimming took 5 bases from V and 4 from J, leaving 11 bases between them. CDR1 SGHVS and CDR2 FQNEAQ come from the germline V gene. Based on the CDR3 plus reference TRBV7-8 and TRBJ1-2, the full variable domain is GAGVSQSPRYKVAKRGQDVALRCDPISGHVSLFWYQQALGQGPEFLTYFQNEAQLDKSGLPSDRFFAERPEGSVSTLKIQRTQQEDSAVYLCASSADRSYGYTFGSGTRLTVV.

The chain carries TRBV27 and TRBJ2-5; 11 positions agree with TRBD2. The CDR3 sequence is 16 residues long. Germline V gene sequence: CDR1 MNHEY, CDR2 SMNVEV (reference sequence). Germline trimming cut 6 bases from V and 1 base from J; bases unmatched to any gene: 7. Here the CDR3 reads CASRTGLAETQETQYF. The CDR3 region has the DNA TGTGCCAGCAGGACGGGACTAGCGGAAACCCAAGAGACCCAGTACTTC.

V usage is TRBV28 and J usage is TRBJ1-2; D may be TRBD1 (6 bases). Germline CDR1 MDHEN, CDR2 SYDVKM. The V gene lost 5 bases and the J gene lost 4 bases, with 14 bases spanning the gap. The CDR3 runs to 14 residues. This chain's CDR3 is CASSMGGASYGYTF. The CDR3 DNA sequence: TGTGCCAGCAGTATGGGGGGGGCAAGCTATGGCTACACCTTC.

The sample holds many counts of this clone. The chain links TRBV9 to TRBJ2-1; D is unclear. Trimming left V 3 bases short and J 0 bases short, with 10 bases between. This CDR3 is 15 amino acids long. Germline loops: CDR1 SGDLS, CDR2 YYNGEE. The CDR3 protein is CASSESAHSYNEQFF. The DNA for the CDR3 is TGTGCCAGCAGCGAAAGCGCCCACTCCTACAATGAGCAGTTCTTC.

J is TRBJ1-2 and V is TRBV28; TRBD1 might be the D (6 bases). Trimming removed 1 base from V and 4 bases from J, with 16 bases in between. Germline-derived CDR1 and CDR2 are MDHEN and SYDVKM. The CDR3 runs to 16 residues. CDR3 sequence: CASSLSGALSPYGYTF. The CDR3 DNA reads TGTGCCAGCAGTTTATCGGGGGCGCTTTCTCCCTATGGCTACACCTTC.

This rearrangement joins TRBV7-3 to TRBJ1-3; D is uncertain. Germline CDR1 is SGHTA and CDR2 is FQGTGA. With 3 bases removed from V and 0 bases from J, the gap between germline ends came to 6 bases. This CDR3 is built from 14 residues. CDR3 in DNA: TGTGCCAGCAGCTTGGATAGCTCTGGAAACACCATATATTTT. Encoded protein: CASSLDSSGNTIYF.

The chain uses TRBV10-3 and TRBJ1-5; D might be TRBD1 (5 bases). With 3 bases removed from V and 0 bases from J, the gap between germline ends came to 27 bases. Germline lookup yields CDR1 ENHRY and CDR2 SYGVKD. The length of the CDR3 is 21 residues. The CDR3 nucleotides are TGTGCCATCAGTGAACAGGCGGGATATCTTGAGTCTGACTATAGCAATCAGCCCCAGCATTTT. Translation gives CAISEQAGYLESDYSNQPQHF.

This sequence joins TRBV9 and TRBJ1-2; D remains ambiguous. The CDR3 sequence is 14 residues long. Trimming removed 4 bases from V and 4 bases from J, with 14 bases in between. Germline V CDR1 and CDR2: SGDLS, YYNGEE. CDR3 coding DNA: TGTGCCAGCAGCCCCTCCCCAGGAGGCTATGGCTACACCTTC. This translates into CASSPSPGGYGYTF.

The chain carries TRBV5-1 and TRBJ2-7, with D unresolved. Trimming pared 4 bases from V and 3 bases from J, leaving 14 bases between. Per the germline V gene, CDR1 is SGHRS and CDR2 is YFSETQ. This CDR3 is built from 14 residues. CDR3 amino acids: CASSTRTAGYEQYF. The CDR3 nucleotides read TGCGCCAGCAGCACCCGGACGGCCGGCTACGAGCAGTACTTC.

The chain links TRBV5-1 to TRBJ2-2, with TRBD2 matching 8 bases. Germline CDR1 and CDR2: SGHRS and YFSETQ. This CDR3 is 16 amino acids long. Trimming removed 0 bases from V and 1 base from J; junction bases left unmatched: 2. The CDR3 spells CASSLALAENTGELFF. In DNA form, the CDR3 reads TGCGCCAGCAGCTTGGCACTAGCGGAGAACACCGGGGAGCTGTTTTTT.

The chain is built from TRBV10-1 and TRBJ1-3; D may be TRBD1 (5 bases). This CDR3 spans 16 amino acids. The V end was cut by 7 bases, the J end by 4 bases, with 20 bases between. Looked up from germline, CDR1 is WNHNN and CDR2 is SYGVQD (reference sequence). The CDR3 DNA sequence: TGCGCCAGCACCTTAAGGGACTCTTCTACCGGAAACACCATATATTTT. It is translated as CASTLRDSSTGNTIYF.

This chain links TRBV19 with TRBJ1-2; TRBD1 aligns across 8 bases. The V segment lost 1 base and the J segment 8 bases; nucleotides outside the gene matches: 9. Germline V gene sequence: CDR1 LNHDA, CDR2 SQIVND (reference sequence). The CDR3 spans 15 residues. DNA of the CDR3: TGTGCCAGTAGTATAGGAGCGGGACAGGTTAGCGGCTACACCTTC. As protein: CASSIGAGQVSGYTF.